This T cell receptor beta chain is drawn from a study of PD-1 blockade in classical Hodgkin lymphoma. From germline, CDR1 is ENHRY and CDR2 SYGVKD. The CDR3 runs to 15 residues. V was clipped by 8 bases and J by 0 bases, with 14 bases between them. Indicated time point: newly diagnosed, previously untreated cHL patient sample. Peripheral samples used as comparators were newly diagnosed, untreated classical Hodgkin lymphoma PBMCs. Findings of the study overall: As was reported, newly diagnosed patients showed lower baseline TCR diversity than healthy donors did.

The table lists this clone with a few counts. Its antigen is currently unknown. The method was immunoSEQ multiplex PCR; TCRdb's version includes in-frame clones alone and lacks a portion of them. In the table there are tens of thousands of clones, 80% to 95% of which are singletons. The chain couples TRBV10-3 to TRBJ1-5, with a tentative D call TRBD1 (5 bases). This sequence was found in a human donor with classical Hodgkin lymphoma. Sequencing was done on a sample of peripheral blood mononuclear cells (PBMCs). CDR3 loop: CAIAQGMDSNQPQHF. As DNA, the CDR3 is TGTGCCATCGCCCAGGGTATGGATAGCAATCAGCCCCAGCATTTT.